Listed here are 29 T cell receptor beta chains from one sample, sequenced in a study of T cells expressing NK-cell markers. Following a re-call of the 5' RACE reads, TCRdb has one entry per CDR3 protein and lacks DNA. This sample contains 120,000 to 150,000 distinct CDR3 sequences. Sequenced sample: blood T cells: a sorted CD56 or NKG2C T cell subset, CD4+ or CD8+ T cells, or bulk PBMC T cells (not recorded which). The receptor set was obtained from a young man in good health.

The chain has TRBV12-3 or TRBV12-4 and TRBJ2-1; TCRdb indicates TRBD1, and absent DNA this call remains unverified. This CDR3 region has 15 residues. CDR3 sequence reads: CASRPPGRMYNEQFF.

CDR3: CAISDRWGAFF. The chain has TRBV10-3 and TRBJ1-1. The CDR3 runs 11 residues. Germline CDR1 and CDR2: ENHRY and SYGVKD.

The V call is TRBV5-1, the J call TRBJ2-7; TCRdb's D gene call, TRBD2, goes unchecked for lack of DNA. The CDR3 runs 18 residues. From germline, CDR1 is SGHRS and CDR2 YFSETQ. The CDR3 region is CASSLVGTSGTGTYEQYF.

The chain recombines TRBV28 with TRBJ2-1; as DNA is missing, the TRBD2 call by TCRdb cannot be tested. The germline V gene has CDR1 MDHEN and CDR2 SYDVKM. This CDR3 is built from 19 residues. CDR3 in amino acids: CASSSLIGLAGSPYNEQFF.

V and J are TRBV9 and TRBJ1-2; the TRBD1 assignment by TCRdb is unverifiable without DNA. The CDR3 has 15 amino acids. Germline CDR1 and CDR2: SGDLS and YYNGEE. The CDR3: CASSVGAGDVLGYTF.

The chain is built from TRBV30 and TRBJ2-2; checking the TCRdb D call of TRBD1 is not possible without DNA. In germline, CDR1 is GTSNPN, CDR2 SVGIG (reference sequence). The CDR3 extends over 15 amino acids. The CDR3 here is CAWSGPPGVVGELFF.

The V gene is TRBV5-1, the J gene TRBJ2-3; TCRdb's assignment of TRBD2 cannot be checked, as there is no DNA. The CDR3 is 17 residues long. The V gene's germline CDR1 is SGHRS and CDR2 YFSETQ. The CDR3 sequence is CASSLTPGLSSTDTQYF.

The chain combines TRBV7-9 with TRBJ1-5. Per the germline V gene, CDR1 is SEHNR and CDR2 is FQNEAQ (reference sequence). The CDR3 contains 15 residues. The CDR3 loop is CASSLSGEKDQPQHF.

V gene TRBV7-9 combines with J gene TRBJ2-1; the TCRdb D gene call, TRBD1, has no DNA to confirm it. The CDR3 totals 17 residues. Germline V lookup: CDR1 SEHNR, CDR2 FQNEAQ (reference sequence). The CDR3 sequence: CASSSSKMGGTYNEQFF. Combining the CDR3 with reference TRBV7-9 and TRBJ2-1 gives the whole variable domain DTGVSQNPRHKITKRGQNVTFRCDPISEHNRLYWYRQTLGQGPEFLTYFQNEAQLEKSRLLSDRFSAERPKGSFSTLEIQRTEQGDSAMYLCASSSSKMGGTYNEQFFGPGTRLTVL.

CDR3 region: CASSTITPILAPTYNEQFF. The gene calls are TRBV27 and TRBJ2-1; TCRdb's D call of TRBD2 is untestable without DNA. CDR1 MNHEY and CDR2 SMNVEV come from the germline V gene (reference sequence). This CDR3 comprises 19 residues.

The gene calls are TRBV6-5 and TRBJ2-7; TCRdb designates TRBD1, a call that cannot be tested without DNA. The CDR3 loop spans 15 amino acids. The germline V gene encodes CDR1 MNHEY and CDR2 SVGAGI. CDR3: CASSYSTGGRDEQYF.

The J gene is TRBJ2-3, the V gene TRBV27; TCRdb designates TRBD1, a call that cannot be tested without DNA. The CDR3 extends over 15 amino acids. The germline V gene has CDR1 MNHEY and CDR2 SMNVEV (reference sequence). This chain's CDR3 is CASSFQGAQAYTQYF.

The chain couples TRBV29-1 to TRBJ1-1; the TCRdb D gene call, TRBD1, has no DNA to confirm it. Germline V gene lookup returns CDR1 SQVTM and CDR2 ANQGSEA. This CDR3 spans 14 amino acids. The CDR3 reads CSVEYRVLDTEAFF.

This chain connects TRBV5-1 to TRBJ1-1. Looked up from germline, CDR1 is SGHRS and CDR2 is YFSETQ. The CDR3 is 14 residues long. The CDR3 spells CASSLTPSNTEAFF.

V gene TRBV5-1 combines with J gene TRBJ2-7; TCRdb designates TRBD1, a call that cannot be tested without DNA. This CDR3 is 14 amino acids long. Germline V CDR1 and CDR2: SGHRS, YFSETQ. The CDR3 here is CASSLGDRSYEQYF.

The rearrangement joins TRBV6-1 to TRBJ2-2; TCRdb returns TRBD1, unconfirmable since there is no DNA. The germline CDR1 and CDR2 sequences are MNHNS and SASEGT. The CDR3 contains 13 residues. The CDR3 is CASRGRGSGELFF.

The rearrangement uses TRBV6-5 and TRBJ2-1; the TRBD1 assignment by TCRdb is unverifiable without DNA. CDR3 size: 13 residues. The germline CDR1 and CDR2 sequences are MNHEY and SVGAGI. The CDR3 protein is CASSWDRDNEQFF.

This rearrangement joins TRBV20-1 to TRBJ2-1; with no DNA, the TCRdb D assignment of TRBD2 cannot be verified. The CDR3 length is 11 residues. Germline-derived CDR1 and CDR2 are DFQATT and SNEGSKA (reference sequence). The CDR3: CSEELASEQFF.

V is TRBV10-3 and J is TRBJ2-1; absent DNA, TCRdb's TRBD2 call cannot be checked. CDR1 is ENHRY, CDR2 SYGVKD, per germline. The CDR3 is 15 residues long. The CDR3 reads CAISLAGELRDEQFF.

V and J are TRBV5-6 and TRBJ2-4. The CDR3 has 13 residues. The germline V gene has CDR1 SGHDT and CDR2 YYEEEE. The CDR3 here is CASSFIQRNIQYF.

This CDR3 is CASSLPGAPTEAFF. This chain links TRBV7-9 with TRBJ1-1; the TRBD1 assignment by TCRdb is unverifiable without DNA. In germline, CDR1 is SEHNR, CDR2 FQNEAQ (reference sequence). The CDR3 spans 14 residues.

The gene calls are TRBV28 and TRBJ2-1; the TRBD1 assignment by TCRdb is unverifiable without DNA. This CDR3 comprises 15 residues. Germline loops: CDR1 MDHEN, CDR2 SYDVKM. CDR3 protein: CASSFRGGQGNEQFF.

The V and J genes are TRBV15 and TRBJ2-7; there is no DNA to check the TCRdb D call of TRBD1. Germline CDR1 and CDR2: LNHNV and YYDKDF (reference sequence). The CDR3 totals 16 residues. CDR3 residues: CATSRDAGQGADEQYF.

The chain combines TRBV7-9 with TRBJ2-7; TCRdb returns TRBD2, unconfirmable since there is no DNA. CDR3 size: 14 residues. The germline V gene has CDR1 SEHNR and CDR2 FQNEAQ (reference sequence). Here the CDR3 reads CASSWASGAYEQYF.

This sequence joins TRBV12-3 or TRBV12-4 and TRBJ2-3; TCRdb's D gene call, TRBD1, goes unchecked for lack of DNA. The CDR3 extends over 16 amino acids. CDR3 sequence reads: CASRSQYRSLLDTQYF.

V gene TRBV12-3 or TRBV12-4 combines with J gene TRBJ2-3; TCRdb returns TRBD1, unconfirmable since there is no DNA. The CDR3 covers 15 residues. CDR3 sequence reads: CASSFQAGATDTQYF.

The CDR3 loop reads CASTSLAVNTGELFF. V and J are TRBV6-5 and TRBJ2-2; lacking DNA, the TRBD2 call made by TCRdb goes unchecked. This CDR3 has 15 residues. Per germline, CDR1 MNHEY and CDR2 SVGAGI.

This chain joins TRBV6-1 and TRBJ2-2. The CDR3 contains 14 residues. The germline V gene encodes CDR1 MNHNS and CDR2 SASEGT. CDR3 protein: CASSPRGHGGELFF.

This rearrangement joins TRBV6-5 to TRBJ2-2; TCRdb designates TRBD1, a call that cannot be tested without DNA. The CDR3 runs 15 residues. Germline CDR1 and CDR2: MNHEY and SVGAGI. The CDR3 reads CASSSAGGWTGELFF.